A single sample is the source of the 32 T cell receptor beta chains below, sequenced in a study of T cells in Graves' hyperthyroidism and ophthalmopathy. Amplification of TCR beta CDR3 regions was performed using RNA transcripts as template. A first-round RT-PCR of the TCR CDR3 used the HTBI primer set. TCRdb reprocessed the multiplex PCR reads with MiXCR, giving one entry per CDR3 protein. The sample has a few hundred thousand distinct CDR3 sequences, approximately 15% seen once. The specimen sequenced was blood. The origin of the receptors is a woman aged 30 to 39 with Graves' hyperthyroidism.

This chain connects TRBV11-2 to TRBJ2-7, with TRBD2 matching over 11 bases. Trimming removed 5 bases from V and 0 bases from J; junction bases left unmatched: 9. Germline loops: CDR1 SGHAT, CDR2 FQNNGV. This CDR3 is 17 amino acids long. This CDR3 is CASSPRTSGPPSYEQYF. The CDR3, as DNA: TGTGCCAGCAGCCCCCGGACTAGCGGGCCCCCCTCCTACGAGCAGTACTTC.

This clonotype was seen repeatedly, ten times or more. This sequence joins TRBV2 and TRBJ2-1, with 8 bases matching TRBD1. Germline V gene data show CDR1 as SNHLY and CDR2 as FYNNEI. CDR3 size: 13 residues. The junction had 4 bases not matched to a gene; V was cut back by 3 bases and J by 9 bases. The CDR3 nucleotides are TGTGCCAGCAGTGACCAGGGGGCGCCTGAGCAGTTCTTC. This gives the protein CASSDQGAPEQFF.

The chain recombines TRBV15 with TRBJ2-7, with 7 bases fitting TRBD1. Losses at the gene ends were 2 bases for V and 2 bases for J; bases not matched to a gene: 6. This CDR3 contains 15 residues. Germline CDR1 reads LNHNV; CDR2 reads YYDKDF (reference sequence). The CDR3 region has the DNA TGTGCCACCAGCAGAACAGGGGACCCGGCCTACGAGCAGTACTTC. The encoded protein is CATSRTGDPAYEQYF.

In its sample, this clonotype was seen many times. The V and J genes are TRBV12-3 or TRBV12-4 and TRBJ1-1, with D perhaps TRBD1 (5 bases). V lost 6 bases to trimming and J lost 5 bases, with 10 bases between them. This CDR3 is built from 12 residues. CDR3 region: CASRSQGTEAFF. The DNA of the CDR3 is TGTGCCAGCAGGTCTCAGGGAACTGAAGCTTTCTTT.

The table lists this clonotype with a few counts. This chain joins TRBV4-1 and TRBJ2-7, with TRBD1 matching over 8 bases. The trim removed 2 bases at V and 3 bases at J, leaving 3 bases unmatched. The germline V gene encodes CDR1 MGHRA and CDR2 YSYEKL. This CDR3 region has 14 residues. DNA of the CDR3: TGCGCCAGCAGCCAAACCGACAGGGGCTACGAGCAGTACTTC. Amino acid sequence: CASSQTDRGYEQYF.

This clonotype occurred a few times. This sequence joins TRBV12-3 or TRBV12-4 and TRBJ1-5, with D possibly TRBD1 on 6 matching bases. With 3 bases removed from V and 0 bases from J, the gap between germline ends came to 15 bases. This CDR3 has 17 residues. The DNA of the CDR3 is TGTGCCAGCAGTTTGCGGGGGGGCGGGGGTAGCAATCAGCCCCAGCATTTT. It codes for CASSLRGGGGSNQPQHF.

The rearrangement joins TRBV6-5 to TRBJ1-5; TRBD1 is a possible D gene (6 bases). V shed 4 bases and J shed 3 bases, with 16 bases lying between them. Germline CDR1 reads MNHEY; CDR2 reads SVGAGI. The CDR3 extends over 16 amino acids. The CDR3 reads CASSLGSGGPNQPQHF. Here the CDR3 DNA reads TGTGCCAGCAGTTTGGGATCGGGGGGCCCCAATCAGCCCCAGCATTTT.

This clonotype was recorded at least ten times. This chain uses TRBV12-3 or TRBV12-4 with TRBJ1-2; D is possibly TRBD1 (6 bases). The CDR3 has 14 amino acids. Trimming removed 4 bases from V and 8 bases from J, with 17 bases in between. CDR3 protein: CASSSSGADKGYTF. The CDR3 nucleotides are TGTGCCAGCAGTTCCTCAGGGGCGGATAAGGGCTACACCTTC.

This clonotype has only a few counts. CDR3 sequence: CASSGGGQGDHEQYF. The DNA for the CDR3 is TGTGCCAGCAGCGGCGGCGGACAGGGGGACCACGAGCAGTACTTC. This rearrangement joins TRBV7-9 to TRBJ2-7, with 10 positions matching TRBD1. The V gene end was trimmed by 5 bases and the J gene end by 5 bases; junction bases not matched to a gene: 9. Germline loops: CDR1 SEHNR, CDR2 FQNEAQ (reference sequence). This CDR3 is built from 15 residues.

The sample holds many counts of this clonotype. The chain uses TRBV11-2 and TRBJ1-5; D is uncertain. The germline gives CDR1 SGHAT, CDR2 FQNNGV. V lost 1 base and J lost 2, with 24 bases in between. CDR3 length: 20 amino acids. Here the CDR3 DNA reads TGTGCCAGCAGCTTAGGCGGTTCGGCACACCGAACCTCTGGCAATCAGCCCCAGCATTTT. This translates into CASSLGGSAHRTSGNQPQHF.

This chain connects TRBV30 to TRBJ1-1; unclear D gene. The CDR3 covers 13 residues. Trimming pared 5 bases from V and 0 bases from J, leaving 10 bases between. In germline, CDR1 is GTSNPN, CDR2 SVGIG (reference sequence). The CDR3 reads CAWGRVLNTEAFF. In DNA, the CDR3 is TGTGCCTGGGGTCGAGTTTTGAACACTGAAGCTTTCTTT.

CDR3: CSVQFGGTGDTQYF. CDR3 nucleotides: TGCAGCGTTCAGTTCGGAGGAACCGGGGATACGCAGTATTTT. This chain connects TRBV29-1 to TRBJ2-3, with D tentatively TRBD2 (5 bases). Germline V gene sequence: CDR1 SQVTM, CDR2 ANQGSEA. Trimming pared 5 bases from V and 6 bases from J, leaving 18 bases between. The CDR3 has 14 amino acids.

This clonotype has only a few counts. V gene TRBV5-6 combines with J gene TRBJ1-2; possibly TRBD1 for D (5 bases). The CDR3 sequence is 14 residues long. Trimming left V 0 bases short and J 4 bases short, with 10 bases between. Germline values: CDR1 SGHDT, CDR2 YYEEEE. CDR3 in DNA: TGTGCCAGCAGCTTGGGCAGGGTTGTCTATGGCTACACCTTC. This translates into CASSLGRVVYGYTF.

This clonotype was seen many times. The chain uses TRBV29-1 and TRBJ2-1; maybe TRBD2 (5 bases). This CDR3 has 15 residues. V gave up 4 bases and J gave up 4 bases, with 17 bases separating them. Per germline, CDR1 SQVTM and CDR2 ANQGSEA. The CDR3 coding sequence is TGCAGCGTTGCTAGCCAGAGTTACTTTTACAATGAGCAGTTCTTC. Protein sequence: CSVASQSYFYNEQFF.

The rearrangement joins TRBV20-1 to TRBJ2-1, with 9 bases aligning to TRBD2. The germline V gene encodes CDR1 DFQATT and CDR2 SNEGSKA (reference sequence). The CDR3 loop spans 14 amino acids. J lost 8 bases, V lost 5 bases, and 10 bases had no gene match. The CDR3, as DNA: TGCAGTGCTCCCCCGGCTAGCGGGACTGATGAGCAGTTCTTC. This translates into CSAPPASGTDEQFF.

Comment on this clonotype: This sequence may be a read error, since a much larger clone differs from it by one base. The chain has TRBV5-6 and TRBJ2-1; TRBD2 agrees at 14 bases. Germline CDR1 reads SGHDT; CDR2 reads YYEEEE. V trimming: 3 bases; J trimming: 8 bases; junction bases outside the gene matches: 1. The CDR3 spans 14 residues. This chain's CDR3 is CASSWGLAGDEQFF. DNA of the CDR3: TGTGCCAGCAGCTGGGGACTAGCGGGAGATGAGCAGTTCTTC.

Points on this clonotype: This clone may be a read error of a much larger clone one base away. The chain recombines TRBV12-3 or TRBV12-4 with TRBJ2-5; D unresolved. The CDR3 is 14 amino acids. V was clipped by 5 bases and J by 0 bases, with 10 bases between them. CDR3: CASSPGRHQETQYF. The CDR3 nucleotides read TGTGCCAGCAGTCCTGGACGGCACCAAGAGACCCAGTACTTC.

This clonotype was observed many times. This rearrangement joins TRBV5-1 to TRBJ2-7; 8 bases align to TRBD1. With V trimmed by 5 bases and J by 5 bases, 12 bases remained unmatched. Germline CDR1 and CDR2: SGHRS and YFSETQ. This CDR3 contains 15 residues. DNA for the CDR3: TGCGCCAGCAGTTTGACAGGGGCTCCCCTACACGAGCAGTACTTC. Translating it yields CASSLTGAPLHEQYF.

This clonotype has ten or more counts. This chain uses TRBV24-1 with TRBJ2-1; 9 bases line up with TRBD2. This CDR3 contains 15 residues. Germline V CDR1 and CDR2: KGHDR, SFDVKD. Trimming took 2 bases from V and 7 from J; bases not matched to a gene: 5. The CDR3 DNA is TGTGCCACCAGTGATTCTAGCGGGAAAGGGAATGAGCAGTTCTTC. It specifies CATSDSSGKGNEQFF.

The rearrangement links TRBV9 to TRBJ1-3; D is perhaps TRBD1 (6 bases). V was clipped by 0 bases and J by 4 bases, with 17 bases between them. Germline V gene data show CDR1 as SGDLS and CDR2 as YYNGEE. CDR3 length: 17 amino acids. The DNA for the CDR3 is TGTGCCAGCAGCGTAGACCCGGTACAGGGTTTAGGAAACACCATATATTTT. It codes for CASSVDPVQGLGNTIYF.

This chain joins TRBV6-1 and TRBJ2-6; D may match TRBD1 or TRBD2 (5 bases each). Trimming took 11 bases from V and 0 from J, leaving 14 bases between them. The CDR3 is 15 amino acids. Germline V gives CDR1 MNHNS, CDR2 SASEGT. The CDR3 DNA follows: TGTGCCTCGCGAAGTGGGGGCTCTGGGGCCAACGTCCTGACTTTC. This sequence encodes CASRSGGSGANVLTF.

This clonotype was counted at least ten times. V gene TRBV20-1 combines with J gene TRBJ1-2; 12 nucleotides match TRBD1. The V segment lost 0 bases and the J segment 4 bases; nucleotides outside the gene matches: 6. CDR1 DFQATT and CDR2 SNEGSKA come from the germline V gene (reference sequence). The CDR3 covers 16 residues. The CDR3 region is CSARDDGTGGIYGYTF. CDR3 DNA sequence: TGCAGTGCTAGAGATGATGGGACAGGGGGCATCTATGGCTACACCTTC.

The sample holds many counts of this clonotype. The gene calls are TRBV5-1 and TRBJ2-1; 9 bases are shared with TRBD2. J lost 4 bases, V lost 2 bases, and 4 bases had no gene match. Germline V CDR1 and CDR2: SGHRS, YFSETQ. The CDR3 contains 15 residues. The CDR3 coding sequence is TGCGCCAGCAGCTTTGCGGGGGGGGAATACAATGAGCAGTTCTTC. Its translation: CASSFAGGEYNEQFF.

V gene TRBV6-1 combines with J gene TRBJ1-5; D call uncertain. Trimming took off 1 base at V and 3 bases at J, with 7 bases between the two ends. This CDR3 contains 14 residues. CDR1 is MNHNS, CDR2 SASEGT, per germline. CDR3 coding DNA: TGTGCCAGCAGTGAAGGGTCCTTCAATCAGCCCCAGCATTTT. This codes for CASSEGSFNQPQHF.

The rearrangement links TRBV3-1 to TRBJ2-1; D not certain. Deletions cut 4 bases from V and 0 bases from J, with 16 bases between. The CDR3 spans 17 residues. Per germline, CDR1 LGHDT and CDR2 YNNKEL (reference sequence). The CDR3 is CASSPRFSESSYNEQFF. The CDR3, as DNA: TGTGCCAGCAGCCCCCGATTTAGTGAGAGCTCCTACAATGAGCAGTTCTTC.

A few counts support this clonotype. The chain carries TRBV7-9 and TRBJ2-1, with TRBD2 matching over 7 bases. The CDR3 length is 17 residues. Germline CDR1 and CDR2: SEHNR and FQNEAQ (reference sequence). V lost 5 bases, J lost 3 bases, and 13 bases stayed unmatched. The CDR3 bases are TGTGCCAGCAGCCAAGGAAGGACGCCTAGCGGCTACAATGAGCAGTTCTTC. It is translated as CASSQGRTPSGYNEQFF. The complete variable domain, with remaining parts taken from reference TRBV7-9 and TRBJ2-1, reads DTGVSQNPRHKITKRGQNVTFRCDPISEHNRLYWYRQTLGQGPEFLTYFQNEAQLEKSRLLSDRFSAERPKGSFSTLEIQRTEQGDSAMYLCASSQGRTPSGYNEQFFGPGTRLTVL.

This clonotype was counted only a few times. CDR3 DNA: TGTGCCTGGAGGGACAGACTTAATTCACCCCTCCACTTT. Translation: CAWRDRLNSPLHF. The rearrangement uses TRBV30 and TRBJ1-6; tentatively, D is TRBD1 (6 bases). Germline values: CDR1 GTSNPN, CDR2 SVGIG (reference sequence). Trimming stripped 3 bases from V and 6 bases from J, with 9 bases between. This CDR3 is 13 amino acids long.

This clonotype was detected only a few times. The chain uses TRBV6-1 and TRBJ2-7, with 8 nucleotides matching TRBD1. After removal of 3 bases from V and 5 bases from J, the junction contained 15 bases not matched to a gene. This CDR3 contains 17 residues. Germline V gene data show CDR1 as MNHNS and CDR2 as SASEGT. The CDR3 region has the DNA TGTGCCAGCAGTGAGCATTATACAGGGGGTATAGTAAACGAGCAGTACTTC. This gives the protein CASSEHYTGGIVNEQYF.

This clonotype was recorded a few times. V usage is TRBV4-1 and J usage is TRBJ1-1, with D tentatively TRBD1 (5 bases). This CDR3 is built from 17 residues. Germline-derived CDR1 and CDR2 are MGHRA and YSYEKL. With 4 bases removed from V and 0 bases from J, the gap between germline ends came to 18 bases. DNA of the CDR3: TGCGCCAGCAGCCCTTACGAGACAGAACTAATGAACACTGAAGCTTTCTTT. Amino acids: CASSPYETELMNTEAFF.

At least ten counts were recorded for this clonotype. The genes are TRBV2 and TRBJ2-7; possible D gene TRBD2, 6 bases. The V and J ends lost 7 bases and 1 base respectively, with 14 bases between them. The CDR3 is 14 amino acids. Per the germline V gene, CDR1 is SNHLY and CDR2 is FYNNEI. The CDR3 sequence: CASMFFSGSYEQYF. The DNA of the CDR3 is TGTGCCAGCATGTTTTTCAGCGGGTCCTACGAGCAGTACTTC.

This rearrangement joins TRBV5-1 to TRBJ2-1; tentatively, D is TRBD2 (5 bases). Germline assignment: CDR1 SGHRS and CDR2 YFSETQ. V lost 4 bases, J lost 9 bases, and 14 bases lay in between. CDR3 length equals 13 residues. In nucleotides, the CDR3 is TGCGCCAGCAGCCAAGATTTGAGCGGTGAGCAGTTCTTC. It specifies CASSQDLSGEQFF.

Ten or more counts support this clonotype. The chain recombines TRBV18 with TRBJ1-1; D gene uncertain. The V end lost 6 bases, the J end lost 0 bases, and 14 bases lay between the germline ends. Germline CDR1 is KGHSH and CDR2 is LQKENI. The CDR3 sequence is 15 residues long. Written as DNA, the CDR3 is TGTGCCAGCTCCCTAAGGACGAAGCTGAACACTGAAGCTTTCTTT. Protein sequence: CASSLRTKLNTEAFF.